This T cell receptor beta chain comes out of a study of blood T cell repertoires in COVID-19. Study overall: Samples taken during acute and convalescent COVID-19 were collected in the United States, Italy and Spain.

Original processing methods: Amplification of reference gene primers was used by the study to estimate nucleated cell counts. TCRdb's copy holds only in-frame clones and misses some; the assay was immunoSEQ multiplex PCR. That table is the source of V, J and clone size, and D and trimming were worked out from the DNA. Among 90,000 to 110,000 clones, approximately 78% were seen once, and the ten largest hold approximately 15%. The length of the CDR3 is 13 residues. In germline, CDR1 is SGHAT, CDR2 FQDESV (reference sequence). Trimming removed 3 bases from V and 6 bases from J, with 11 bases in between.

Sequencing used peripheral blood. The V and J genes are TRBV11-1 and TRBJ1-2, with a possible D match to TRBD1 (5 bases). The receptor was derived from a woman of 80 years or more with acute or convalescent COVID-19. The CDR3: CASSFGGKDGYTF. The CDR3 nucleotides read TGTGCCAGCAGCTTCGGGGGTAAGGATGGCTACACCTTC.